Following are 20 T cell receptor beta chains from one sample sequenced in a study of blood T cells in healthy people across ages. Using a J-beta primer mix together with a sample-barcoded 5' primer, a second PCR was run for 7 to 11 cycles. From the 5' RACE reads, TCRdb called clonotypes with MiXCR, one entry per CDR3 protein. The sample records about 1.4 million distinct CDR3 sequences, 45% to 70% being singletons. Sequenced input: blood. The receptors shown here come from a man between 18 and 35 years old in good health.

The chain couples TRBV24-1 to TRBJ2-7; 9 positions match TRBD1. Germline values: CDR1 KGHDR, CDR2 SFDVKD. V shed 3 bases, J shed 2 bases, and the junction held 7 bases outside the gene matches. This CDR3 is 16 amino acids long. CDR3 amino acids: CATSDGTGTGPYEQYF. DNA for the CDR3: TGTGCCACCAGTGATGGCACCGGGACAGGGCCCTACGAGCAGTACTTC.

V usage is TRBV2 and J usage is TRBJ2-5, with 8 bases identical to TRBD1. CDR1 is SNHLY and CDR2 is FYNNEI in the germline V gene. Losses at the gene ends were 5 bases for V and 4 bases for J; bases not matched to a gene: 9. The CDR3 contains 15 residues. CDR3: CASSSPGQESETQYF. CDR3 nucleotide sequence: TGTGCCAGCAGTTCCCCGGGACAGGAATCAGAGACCCAGTACTTC. The entire variable domain, with the rest obtained from reference TRBV2 and TRBJ2-5, is as follows: EPEVTQTPSHQVTQMGQEVILRCVPISNHLYFYWYRQILGQKVEFLVSFYNNEISEKSEIFDDQFSVERPDGSNFTLKIRSTKLEDSAMYFCASSSPGQESETQYFGPGTRLLVL.

The rearrangement joins TRBV7-2 to TRBJ2-3, with a tentative D call TRBD2 (5 bases). V shed 4 bases and J shed 6 bases, with 11 bases lying between them. The V gene's germline CDR1 is SGHTA and CDR2 FQGNSA. This CDR3 spans 13 amino acids. The CDR3 loop reads CASSSGNRDTQYF. The CDR3 DNA follows: TGTGCCAGCAGCTCGGGGAATCGGGATACGCAGTATTTT.

The chain combines TRBV29-1 with TRBJ1-2; D remains ambiguous. Germline values: CDR1 SQVTM, CDR2 ANQGSEA. The CDR3 loop spans 13 amino acids. Trimming cost V 5 bases and J 4 bases, with 14 bases left between them. The chain's CDR3 is CSVSSGLIYGYTF. The CDR3 region has the DNA TGCAGCGTTAGTTCAGGCTTGATCTATGGCTACACCTTC.

V gene TRBV3-1 combines with J gene TRBJ1-6; tentative D call: TRBD1 (6 bases). This CDR3 comprises 16 residues. Germline assignment: CDR1 LGHDT and CDR2 YNNKEL (reference sequence). V lost 0 bases and J lost 6, with 12 bases in between. The CDR3 coding sequence is TGTGCCAGCAGCCAAGACGGGGGGGCAGGTAATTCACCCCTCCACTTT. As protein: CASSQDGGAGNSPLHF.

This clonotype has only one observation. The chain joins TRBV6-1 to TRBJ1-5; TRBD1 agrees at 8 bases. J lost 1 base, V lost 8 bases, and 13 bases had no gene match. The CDR3 consists of 17 residues. The germline V gene has CDR1 MNHNS and CDR2 SASEGT. The DNA for the CDR3 is TGTGCCAGCGAACGTGGACAGGGTGGCGGGAGCAATCAGCCCCAGCATTTT. It translates to CASERGQGGGSNQPQHF.

This clonotype has just one count. The rearrangement links TRBV12-5 to TRBJ1-5, with a possible D match to TRBD1 (5 bases). The CDR3 has 17 amino acids. CDR1 and CDR2 (germline): LGHNT, FRNRAP. V dropped 3 bases and J dropped 0 bases, with 15 bases sitting between them. The CDR3 loop reads CASGFLDSTHSNQPQHF. The CDR3 DNA reads as TGTGCTAGTGGTTTCCTCGACAGCACTCATAGCAATCAGCCCCAGCATTTT.

The chain is built from TRBV29-1 and TRBJ2-3; no clear D. CDR1 and CDR2 from the germline V gene are SQVTM and ANQGSEA. Trimming left V 6 bases short and J 1 base short, with 8 bases between. This CDR3 is 12 amino acids long. CDR3 DNA: TGCAGCGTCTCGGCGGGCACAGATACGCAGTATTTT. Protein: CSVSAGTDTQYF.

The gene calls are TRBV30 and TRBJ2-7, with 7 bases matching TRBD2. In germline, CDR1 is GTSNPN, CDR2 SVGIG (reference sequence). Trimming took 1 base from V and 4 from J; bases not matched to a gene: 7. The CDR3 runs 14 residues. CDR3 protein: CAWSAAGLSYEQYF. In nucleotides, the CDR3 is TGTGCCTGGAGTGCCGCGGGACTATCTTACGAGCAGTACTTC.

The rearrangement links TRBV28 to TRBJ1-5, with D possibly matching TRBD1 (6 bases). V was pared by 6 bases and J by 6 bases, with 18 bases between. The CDR3 has 15 amino acids. CDR1 and CDR2 from the germline V gene are MDHEN and SYDVKM. For the CDR3, the DNA is TGTGCCAGCAGATCTCCCGGGGGCCGGGGTCAGCCCCAGCATTTT. Protein sequence: CASRSPGGRGQPQHF.

This CDR3 is CASSESPGQDNEQFF. CDR3 in DNA: TGCGCCAGCAGTGAGTCCCCGGGACAAGACAATGAGCAGTTCTTC. The genes are TRBV10-2 and TRBJ2-1, with TRBD1 as a possible D gene (6 bases). The V and J ends lost 0 bases and 5 bases respectively, with 11 bases between them. The V gene's germline CDR1 is WSHSY and CDR2 SAAADI. The length of the CDR3 is 15 residues.

The chain joins TRBV6-9 to TRBJ2-7; 7 nucleotides align to TRBD1. This CDR3 has 14 amino acids. The germline gives CDR1 MNHGY, CDR2 SVAAGI. After removal of 5 bases from V and 3 bases from J, the junction contained 7 bases not matched to a gene. As DNA, the CDR3 is TGTGCCAGCAGTCACGGCCCAGGGGGCTACGAGCAGTACTTC. Residues: CASSHGPGGYEQYF.

The chain couples TRBV28 to TRBJ2-3, with TRBD1 matching 8 bases. The ends lost 7 bases at V and 2 bases at J; junction bases unmatched: 8. Germline assignment: CDR1 MDHEN and CDR2 SYDVKM. CDR3 length: 15 residues. In nucleotides, the CDR3 is TGTGCCAGCAATTCGGGACAGGCCGTCACAGATACGCAGTATTTT. Translation gives CASNSGQAVTDTQYF.

This clonotype occurred a few times. The gene calls are TRBV7-2 and TRBJ1-2; 7 bases are shared with TRBD1. V lost 5 bases to trimming and J lost 7 bases; unmatched junction nucleotides: 4. Germline CDR1 reads SGHTA; CDR2 reads FQGNSA. The CDR3 spans 12 residues. The CDR3 region has the DNA TGTGCCAGCAGCCCGACAGGGTGTGGCTACACCTTC. Translated: CASSPTGCGYTF.

The gene calls are TRBV7-2 and TRBJ2-1; no firm D call. The CDR3 is made up of 15 amino acids. Germline lookup yields CDR1 SGHTA and CDR2 FQGNSA. V lost 0 bases and J lost 4, with 10 bases in between. The CDR3 coding sequence is TGTGCCAGCAGCTTAGCGCATCCTGATTACAATGAGCAGTTCTTC. Its translation: CASSLAHPDYNEQFF. Full variable domain (missing parts from reference TRBV7-2 and TRBJ2-1): GAGVSQSPSNKVTEKGKDVELRCDPISGHTALYWYRQSLGQGLEFLIYFQGNSAPDKSGLPSDRFSAERTGGSVSTLTIQRTQQEDSAVYLCASSLAHPDYNEQFFGPGTRLTVL.

This chain joins TRBV10-3 and TRBJ2-7; TRBD2 aligns across 7 bases. This CDR3 region has 15 residues. After removal of 2 bases from V and 0 bases from J, the junction contained 4 bases not matched to a gene. Per germline, CDR1 ENHRY and CDR2 SYGVKD. CDR3 DNA sequence: TGTGCCATCAGTGAGCGGATAGCGGGCTCCTACGAGCAGTACTTC. Translation: CAISERIAGSYEQYF.

The chain joins TRBV4-3 to TRBJ2-4; 8 bases map to TRBD1. V trimming: 0 bases; J trimming: 2 bases; junction bases outside the gene matches: 6. The CDR3 loop spans 17 amino acids. Germline V gene data show CDR1 as LGHNA and CDR2 as YSLEER. The CDR3 sequence is CASSQEQGAFPKNIQYF. The CDR3 nucleotides are TGCGCCAGCAGCCAAGAGCAGGGGGCATTTCCCAAAAACATTCAGTACTTC.

The rearrangement joins TRBV12-3 or TRBV12-4 to TRBJ2-7, with D perhaps matching TRBD2 (6 bases). This CDR3 has 14 amino acids. With 5 bases removed from V and 7 bases from J, the gap between germline ends came to 18 bases. The CDR3 loop is CASSGTVSRGEQYF. CDR3 coding DNA: TGTGCCAGCAGTGGGACCGTGAGCCGGGGGGAGCAGTACTTC.

The CDR3 protein is CASGIAGDNEQFF. CDR3 in DNA: TGTGCCAGCGGCATAGCGGGAGACAATGAGCAGTTCTTC. The chain couples TRBV7-9 to TRBJ2-1, with 9 bases identical to TRBD2. Germline assignment: CDR1 SEHNR and CDR2 FQNEAQ (reference sequence). Trimming took 8 bases from V and 5 from J; bases not matched to a gene: 4. The CDR3 consists of 13 residues.

This clonotype was seen repeatedly, ten times or more. This chain connects TRBV7-2 to TRBJ1-5; D ambiguous. Germline CDR1 reads SGHTA; CDR2 reads FQGNSA. The ends were cut back, 5 bases at V and 4 bases at J, with 6 bases in the middle. This CDR3 has 12 amino acids. CDR3 nucleotides: TGTGCCAGCAGCCCGAGGAATCAGCCCCAGCATTTT. Translating it yields CASSPRNQPQHF.